This T cell receptor (beta chain) stems from a study of cytomegalovirus exposure and HLA in healthy donors. Study-wide findings and caveats: The investigators catalogued under 200 TCR beta chains as cytomegalovirus-associated. A few of the chains that were CMV-associated were confirmed in vitro to be specific for CMV antigens. An Asian-associated ancestry cluster reportedly showed fewer N-insertions than the roughly 670-donor mean in a later analysis.

PCR was performed using 60 Vbeta and 13 Jbeta primers. In the source study's methods: Unique TCR beta chains numbered 60 million to 100 million in a later analysis, with around 10 million shared. Only in-frame clones appear in the TCRdb table, and some are missing; sequencing was by immunoSEQ multiplex PCR. The V and J calls and clone size were taken over from that table, and D and trimming were inferred from the DNA. The sample contains roughly 120,000 clones, about 8.5% of which appear only once. To note about this clone: Its antigen remains unknown.

V dropped 2 bases and J dropped 4 bases, with 14 bases sitting between them. Germline CDR1 is MDHEN and CDR2 is SYDVKM. The CDR3 sequence is 15 residues long. Sequencing was done on a sample of PBMCs. This sequence joins TRBV28 and TRBJ1-2; D perhaps matches TRBD1 (5 bases). This clonotype was sampled from a man in his forties in good health and CMV-seronegative. CDR3 in amino acids: CASSLSARVSYGYTF. The DNA of the CDR3 is TGTGCCAGCAGTTTAAGCGCCAGGGTGAGCTATGGCTACACCTTC.